Shown below are 21 T cell receptor beta chains from a single sample sequenced in a study of regulatory T cells in long-lasting Graves disease. Arm-PCR with iRepertoire HTBI primers amplified the CDR3 regions for these TCR beta libraries. TCRdb fed the multiplex PCR reads into MiXCR, producing one record per CDR3 protein. This repertoire shows roughly 400,000 distinct CDR3 sequences, 21% found once; its top ten account for around 15%. Time point denoted: persistent/refractory GD, antithyroid drugs over 5 years with positive TRAb. From PBMCs, RNA was extracted and then used to make the TCR library. This material consisted of peripheral blood mononuclear cells (PBMCs), taken when the disease was refractory, from a patient treated with antithyroid drugs. The receptors were sampled from a female donor with Graves disease.

The CDR3 here is CASSSRGGTTYEQYF. In nucleotides, the CDR3 is TGTGCCAGCTCTAGTCGGGGCGGGACCACCTACGAGCAGTACTTC. V usage is TRBV18 and J usage is TRBJ2-7; perhaps TRBD2 as D (6 bases). The V end lost 6 bases, the J end lost 2 bases, and 17 bases lay between the germline ends. This CDR3 comprises 15 residues. Germline CDR1 is KGHSH and CDR2 is LQKENI.

This clonotype has just a few counts. The gene calls are TRBV10-2 and TRBJ2-1; D may match TRBD1 or TRBD2 (5 bases each). This CDR3 region has 15 residues. V dropped 5 bases and J dropped 5 bases, with 16 bases sitting between them. Germline CDR1 is WSHSY and CDR2 is SAAADI. The CDR3 DNA follows: TGCGCCAGCAGTACGGGACCGAAGACAAACAATGAGCAGTTCTTC. Translating it yields CASSTGPKTNNEQFF.

The table lists this clonotype with a few counts. J is TRBJ2-7 and V is TRBV5-1; 8 bases fit TRBD2. The length of the CDR3 is 14 residues. The V segment lost 4 bases and the J segment 5 bases; nucleotides outside the gene matches: 8. The germline V gene has CDR1 SGHRS and CDR2 YFSETQ. The CDR3 nucleotides are TGCGCCAGCAGCGAGCGGGAGCTCGGTAACGAGCAGTACTTC. Protein sequence: CASSERELGNEQYF. The entire variable domain, with the rest obtained from reference TRBV5-1 and TRBJ2-7, is as follows: KAGVTQTPRYLIKTRGQQVTLSCSPISGHRSVSWYQQTPGQGLQFLFEYFSETQRNKGNFPGRFSGRQFSNSRSEMNVSTLELGDSALYLCASSERELGNEQYFGPGTRLTVT.

This clonotype turned up a few times. The junction does not match germline at one end; this may be a read error. The chain couples TRBV6-1 to TRBJ2-6; D remains unclear. This CDR3 has 12 residues. Per germline, CDR1 MNHNS and CDR2 SASEGT. CDR3 sequence: CGVGSGANVLTF. The CDR3 region has the DNA TGCGGAGTAGGCTCTGGGGCCAACGTCCTGACTTTC.

This sequence joins TRBV7-3 and TRBJ2-2, with a possible D match to TRBD1 (5 bases). Germline assignment: CDR1 SGHTA and CDR2 FQGTGA. The CDR3 loop spans 12 amino acids. V was trimmed by 8 bases and J by 8 bases, leaving 12 bases between them. The CDR3 sequence: CASPRASGELFF. The CDR3 DNA reads as TGTGCCAGCCCCAGGGCGTCTGGGGAGCTGTTTTTT.

This clonotype was seen at least ten times. This chain links TRBV5-6 with TRBJ1-1; no clear D gene. With 4 bases removed from V and 4 bases from J, the gap between germline ends came to 11 bases. Looked up from germline, CDR1 is SGHDT and CDR2 is YYEEEE. This CDR3 comprises 13 residues. The CDR3 sequence is CASSAVGGTEAFF. DNA of the CDR3: TGTGCCAGCAGCGCCGTCGGAGGCACTGAAGCTTTCTTT.

This clonotype was observed at least ten times. The chain links TRBV30 to TRBJ1-2; 9 nucleotides agree with TRBD1. CDR1 is GTSNPN, CDR2 SVGIG, per germline (reference sequence). The J segment lost 5 bases and the V segment lost 0 bases, leaving 4 bases of the junction unmatched. The CDR3 runs 14 residues. The CDR3 nucleotides are TGTGCCTGGAGTGTACCCGGGACAGGGTATGGCTACACCTTC. This codes for CAWSVPGTGYGYTF.

This clonotype was counted a few times. V and J are TRBV20-1 and TRBJ1-6; 7 bases are shared with TRBD1. Trimming at V came to 3 bases and at J to 1 base, leaving 6 bases not matched to a gene. CDR3 size: 16 residues. Looked up from germline, CDR1 is DFQATT and CDR2 is SNEGSKA (reference sequence). The DNA for the CDR3 is TGCAGTGCTAGTCGCCAGGGGGGTTCCTATAATTCACCCCTCCACTTT. Its protein product is CSASRQGGSYNSPLHF.

This clonotype was counted between two and nine times. The V and J genes are TRBV7-9 and TRBJ1-1; D not certain. Trimming took 1 base from V and 5 from J, leaving 11 bases between them. The CDR3 consists of 14 residues. Per the germline V gene, CDR1 is SEHNR and CDR2 is FQNEAQ (reference sequence). CDR3 DNA: TGTGCCAGCAGCTTAGGAATAGGGTTTACTGAAGCTTTCTTT. It codes for CASSLGIGFTEAFF.

At least ten counts were recorded for this clonotype. The chain has TRBV10-3 and TRBJ2-6, with D hard to call. Trimming removed 3 bases from V and 4 bases from J, with 4 bases in between. CDR1 and CDR2 from the germline V gene are ENHRY and SYGVKD. This CDR3 is built from 13 residues. CDR3 in DNA: TGTGCCATCAGTGATGCAGGGGCCAACGTCCTGACTTTC. It is translated as CAISDAGANVLTF.

This chain links TRBV20-1 with TRBJ2-7; 7 nucleotides line up with TRBD1. This CDR3 is built from 14 residues. Germline V gives CDR1 DFQATT, CDR2 SNEGSKA (reference sequence). Losses at the gene ends were 2 bases for V and 3 bases for J; bases not matched to a gene: 7. The CDR3 loop is CSARSRQGNYEQYF. The CDR3 coding sequence is TGCAGTGCTAGATCGCGACAGGGTAACTACGAGCAGTACTTC.

This clonotype appeared a few times. The CDR3 bases are TGTGCCAGCACCCCGGGACAGGGGAATGAGCAGTTCTTC. Amino acids: CASTPGQGNEQFF. The chain combines TRBV27 with TRBJ2-1; TRBD1 agrees at 10 bases. The ends lost 7 bases at V and 7 bases at J; junction bases unmatched: 4. Germline loops: CDR1 MNHEY, CDR2 SMNVEV (reference sequence). The CDR3 spans 13 residues.

This clonotype was detected a few times. The chain has TRBV28 and TRBJ1-5; a possible D gene is TRBD1 (6 bases). The CDR3 covers 16 residues. Looked up from germline, CDR1 is MDHEN and CDR2 is SYDVKM. The V and J ends lost 6 bases and 3 bases respectively, with 18 bases between them. The CDR3 DNA sequence: TGTGCCAGCAGCTCGGGACCGGGGGCGGACAATCAGCCCCAGCATTTT. It is translated as CASSSGPGADNQPQHF.

This chain uses TRBV27 with TRBJ1-2; D is possibly TRBD1 (6 bases). Germline-derived CDR1 and CDR2 are MNHEY and SMNVEV (reference sequence). The CDR3 contains 15 residues. V lost 5 bases to trimming and J lost 8 bases, with 21 bases between them. The chain's CDR3 is CASSPAGDTYYGYTF. For the CDR3, the DNA is TGTGCCAGCAGTCCCGCGGGGGACACCTATTACGGCTACACCTTC.

This clonotype was observed at least ten times. The chain uses TRBV12-3 or TRBV12-4 and TRBJ1-1; D possibly corresponds to TRBD1 (6 bases). Trimming pared 2 bases from V and 5 bases from J, leaving 12 bases between. The CDR3 extends over 14 amino acids. The CDR3 loop reads CASSLLGGGTEAFF. In DNA, the CDR3 is TGTGCCAGCAGTTTACTGGGAGGGGGGACTGAAGCTTTCTTT.

As for this clonotype: A much larger clonotype is one base distant, so this may be a read error. J is TRBJ2-7 and V is TRBV6-5; 13 bases fit TRBD2. Germline V gene lookup returns CDR1 MNHEY and CDR2 SVGAGI. The CDR3 totals 19 residues. The ends lost 0 bases at V and 3 bases at J; junction bases unmatched: 11. CDR3 nucleotides: TGTGCCAGCAGTTACTCGTCCCCCCGAGGACTAGCGGGAGTCTACGAGCAGTACTTC. Residues: CASSYSSPRGLAGVYEQYF.

This clonotype was counted ten times or more. The rearrangement links TRBV3-1 to TRBJ2-2; D call uncertain. The V end was cut by 0 bases, the J end by 4 bases, with 3 bases between. Germline values: CDR1 LGHDT, CDR2 YNNKEL (reference sequence). The CDR3 is 13 residues long. The CDR3 loop is CASSQDSTGELFF. For the CDR3, the DNA is TGTGCCAGCAGCCAAGATAGCACCGGGGAGCTGTTTTTT.

In its sample, this clonotype was seen a few times. The gene calls are TRBV4-1 and TRBJ2-7, with unresolved D. The germline V and J ends were trimmed by 0 bases and 6 bases, with 9 bases remaining between them. This CDR3 region has 13 residues. Germline CDR1 is MGHRA and CDR2 is YSYEKL. DNA for the CDR3: TGCGCCAGCAGCCAAGAGATCACAGCCGAGCAGTACTTC. This translates into CASSQEITAEQYF.

For the CDR3, the DNA is TGTGCCAGCAGCGTAGGGTTAGCGGGGTCGAGCTCCTACGAGCAGTACTTC. This translates into CASSVGLAGSSSYEQYF. This chain uses TRBV9 with TRBJ2-7; 8 nucleotides line up with TRBD2. This CDR3 comprises 17 residues. V lost 0 bases to trimming and J lost 0 bases; unmatched junction nucleotides: 8. The germline V gene has CDR1 SGDLS and CDR2 YYNGEE.

This clonotype was observed at least ten times. The chain joins TRBV6-1 to TRBJ1-2; 7 bases map to TRBD1. The CDR3 runs to 13 residues. Trimming at V came to 6 bases and at J to 8 bases, leaving 9 bases not matched to a gene. Looked up from germline, CDR1 is MNHNS and CDR2 is SASEGT. The CDR3 nucleotides read TGTGCCAGCAGCCCTACAGGGGAGGAAGGCTACACCTTC. Translation gives CASSPTGEEGYTF.

This clonotype was seen repeatedly, ten times or more. The V call is TRBV7-2, the J call TRBJ1-1, with no clear D. Germline V gene lookup returns CDR1 SGHTA and CDR2 FQGNSA. Trimming pared 5 bases from V and 5 bases from J, leaving 15 bases between. The CDR3 totals 14 residues. CDR3 region: CASSPTQRVTEAFF. Written as DNA, the CDR3 is TGTGCCAGCAGCCCAACACAAAGGGTAACTGAAGCTTTCTTT. Full variable domain (rest looked up from reference TRBV7-2 and TRBJ1-1): GAGVSQSPSNKVTEKGKDVELRCDPISGHTALYWYRQSLGQGLEFLIYFQGNSAPDKSGLPSDRFSAERTGGSVSTLTIQRTQQEDSAVYLCASSPTQRVTEAFFGQGTRLTVV.